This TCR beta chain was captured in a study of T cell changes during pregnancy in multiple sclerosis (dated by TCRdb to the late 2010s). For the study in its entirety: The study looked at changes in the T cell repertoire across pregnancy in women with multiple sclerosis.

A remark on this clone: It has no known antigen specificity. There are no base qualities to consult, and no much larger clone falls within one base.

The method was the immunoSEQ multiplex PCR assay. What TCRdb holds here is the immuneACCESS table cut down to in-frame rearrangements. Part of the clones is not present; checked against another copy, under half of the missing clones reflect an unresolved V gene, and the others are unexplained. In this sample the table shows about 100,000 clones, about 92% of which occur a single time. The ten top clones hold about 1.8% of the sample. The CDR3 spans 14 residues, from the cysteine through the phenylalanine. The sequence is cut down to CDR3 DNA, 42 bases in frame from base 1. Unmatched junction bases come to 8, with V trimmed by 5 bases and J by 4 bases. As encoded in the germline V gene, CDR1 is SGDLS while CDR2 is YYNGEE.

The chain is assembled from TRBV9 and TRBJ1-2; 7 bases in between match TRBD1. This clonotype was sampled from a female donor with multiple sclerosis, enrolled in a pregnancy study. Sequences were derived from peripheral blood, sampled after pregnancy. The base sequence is TGTGCCAGCAGTGATTACAGGGGAGGCTATGGCTACACCTTC. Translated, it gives CASSDYRGGYGYTF.